These 4 T cell receptor beta chains came from one sample sequenced in a study of T cell responses to AZD1222 COVID-19 vaccine. This table comes from immunoSEQ multiplex PCR, and its TCRdb copy is limited to in-frame clones, with some not included. The sample lists 95,000 to 130,000 clones; more than 85% were seen once. Specimen: peripheral blood, collected on day 0 of AZD1222 vaccination. These receptors were collected from an adult in good health.

The chain carries TRBV11-3 and TRBJ2-7, with D perhaps matching TRBD1 or TRBD2 (5 bases each). This CDR3 contains 16 residues. Trimming stripped 1 base from V and 0 bases from J, with 13 bases between. Germline loops: CDR1 SGHNT, CDR2 YENEEA. The CDR3 reads CASSLVGTLSSYEQYF. For the CDR3, the DNA is TGTGCCAGCAGCTTAGTCGGGACCCTAAGCTCCTACGAGCAGTACTTC.

The chain carries TRBV3-1 (or the pseudogene TRBV3-2) and TRBJ1-3; D is ambiguous. CDR3 length: 14 residues. The V gene lost 3 bases and the J gene lost 1 base, with 7 bases spanning the gap. From germline, CDR1 is LGHDT and CDR2 YNNKEL (reference sequence). This CDR3 is CASSHPESGNTIYF. DNA for the CDR3: TGTGCCAGCAGCCACCCGGAATCTGGAAACACCATATATTTT.

This rearrangement joins TRBV2 to TRBJ1-1, with D possibly TRBD1 on 5 matching bases. CDR3 length: 11 amino acids. The germline V and J ends were trimmed by 10 bases and 7 bases, with 13 bases remaining between them. Germline loops: CDR1 SNHLY, CDR2 FYNNEI. CDR3 coding DNA: TGTGCCACCCAGCCAGGGATTGAAGCTTTCTTT. Protein: CATQPGIEAFF.

This rearrangement joins TRBV28 to TRBJ2-5, with 9 bases aligning to TRBD2. The CDR3 is 14 amino acids. Unmatched junction bases numbered 7, after V lost 6 bases and J lost 5 bases. The germline gives CDR1 MDHEN, CDR2 SYDVKM. CDR3 nucleotide sequence: TGTGCCAGCAGGCTGGGACTAGCAGGGGAGACCCAGTACTTC. Protein: CASRLGLAGETQYF.